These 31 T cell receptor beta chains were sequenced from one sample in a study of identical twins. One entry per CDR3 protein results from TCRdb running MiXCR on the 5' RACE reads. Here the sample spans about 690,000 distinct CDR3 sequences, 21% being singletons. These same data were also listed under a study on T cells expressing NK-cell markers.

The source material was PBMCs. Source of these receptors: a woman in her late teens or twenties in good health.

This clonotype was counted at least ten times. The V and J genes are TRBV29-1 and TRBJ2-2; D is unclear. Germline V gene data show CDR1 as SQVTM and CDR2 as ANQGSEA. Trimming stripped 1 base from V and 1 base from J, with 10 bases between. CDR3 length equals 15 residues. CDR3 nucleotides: TGCAGCGTTGAAGGGGATTTCATGAACACCGGGGAGCTGTTTTTT. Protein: CSVEGDFMNTGELFF.

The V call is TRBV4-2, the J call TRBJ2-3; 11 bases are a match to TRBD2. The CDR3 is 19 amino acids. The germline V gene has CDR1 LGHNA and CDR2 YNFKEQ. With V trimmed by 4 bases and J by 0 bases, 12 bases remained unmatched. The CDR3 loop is CASSRTSSGGFTSTDTQYF. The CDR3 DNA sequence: TGTGCCAGCAGCCGAACTTCTAGCGGGGGGTTTACTAGCACAGATACGCAGTATTTT.

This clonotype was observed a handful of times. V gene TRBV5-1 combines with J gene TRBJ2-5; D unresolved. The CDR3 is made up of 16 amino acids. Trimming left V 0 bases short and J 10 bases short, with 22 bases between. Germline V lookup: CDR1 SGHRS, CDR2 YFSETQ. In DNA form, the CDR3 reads TGCGCCAGCAGCTTGGGCGTATCCTCCCTGCGGAATAGCCAGTACTTC. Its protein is CASSLGVSSLRNSQYF.

The CDR3 DNA reads as TGTGCCAGCAGCTTTAGCGGGGAGGGAGAGACCCAGTACTTC. This translates into CASSFSGEGETQYF. The V and J genes are TRBV5-5 and TRBJ2-5; 8 nucleotides agree with TRBD2. Looked up from germline, CDR1 is SGHKS and CDR2 is YYEKEE (reference sequence). The CDR3 loop spans 14 amino acids. V lost 2 bases and J lost 4; bases outside the gene matches: 4.

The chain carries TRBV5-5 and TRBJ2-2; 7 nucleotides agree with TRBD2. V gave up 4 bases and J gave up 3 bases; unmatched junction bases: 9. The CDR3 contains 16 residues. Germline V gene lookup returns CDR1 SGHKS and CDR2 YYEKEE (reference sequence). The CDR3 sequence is CASSRSPAGYTGELFF. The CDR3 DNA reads TGTGCCAGCAGCCGCTCCCCAGCGGGGTACACCGGGGAGCTGTTTTTT.

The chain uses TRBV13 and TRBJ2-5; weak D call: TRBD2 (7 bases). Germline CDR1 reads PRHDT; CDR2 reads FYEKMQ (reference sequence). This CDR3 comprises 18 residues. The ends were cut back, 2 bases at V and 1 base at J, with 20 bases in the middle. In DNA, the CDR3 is TGTGCCAGCAGCTTAACACAGGGCCTGGGAGGGTCCCAAGAGACCCAGTACTTC. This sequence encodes CASSLTQGLGGSQETQYF. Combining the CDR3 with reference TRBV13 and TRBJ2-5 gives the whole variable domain AAGVIQSPRHLIKEKRETATLKCYPIPRHDTVYWYQQGPGQDPQFLISFYEKMQSDKGSIPDRFSAQQFSDYHSELNMSSLELGDSALYFCASSLTQGLGGSQETQYFGPGTRLLVL.

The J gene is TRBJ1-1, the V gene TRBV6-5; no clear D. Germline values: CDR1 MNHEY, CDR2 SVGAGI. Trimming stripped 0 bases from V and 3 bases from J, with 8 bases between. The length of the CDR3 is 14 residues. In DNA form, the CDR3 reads TGTGCCAGCAGTTACTCGAGGAGGTACACTGAAGCTTTCTTT. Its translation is CASSYSRRYTEAFF.

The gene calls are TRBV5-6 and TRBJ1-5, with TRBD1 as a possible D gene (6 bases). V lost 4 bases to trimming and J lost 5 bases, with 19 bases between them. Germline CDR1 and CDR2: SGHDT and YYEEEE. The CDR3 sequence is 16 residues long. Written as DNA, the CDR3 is TGTGCCAGCAGCCTAACCGACAGGCCGAATTATCAGCCCCAGCATTTT. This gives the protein CASSLTDRPNYQPQHF. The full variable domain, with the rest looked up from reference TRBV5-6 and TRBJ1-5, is DAGVTQSPTHLIKTRGQQVTLRCSPKSGHDTVSWYQQALGQGPQFIFQYYEEEERQRGNFPDRFSGHQFPNYSSELNVNALLLGDSALYLCASSLTDRPNYQPQHFGDGTRLSIL.

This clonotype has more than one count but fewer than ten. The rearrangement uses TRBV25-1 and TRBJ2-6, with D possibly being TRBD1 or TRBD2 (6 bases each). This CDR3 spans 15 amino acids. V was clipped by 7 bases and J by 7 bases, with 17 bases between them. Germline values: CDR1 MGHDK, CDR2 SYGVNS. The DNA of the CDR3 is TGTGCCAGCACCACATCGGGGGCGCGTGCCAACGTCCTGACTTTC. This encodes CASTTSGARANVLTF.

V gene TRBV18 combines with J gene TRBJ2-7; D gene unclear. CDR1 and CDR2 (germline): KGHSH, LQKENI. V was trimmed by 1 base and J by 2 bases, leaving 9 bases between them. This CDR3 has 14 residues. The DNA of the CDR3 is TGTGCCAGCTCACCACTACCCGAAGCCTACGAGCAGTACTTC. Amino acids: CASSPLPEAYEQYF.

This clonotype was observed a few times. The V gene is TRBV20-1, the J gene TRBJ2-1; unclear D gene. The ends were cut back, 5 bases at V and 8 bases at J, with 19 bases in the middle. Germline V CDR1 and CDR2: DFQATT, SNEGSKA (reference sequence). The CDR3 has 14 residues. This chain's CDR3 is CSAPSGRFLDEQFF. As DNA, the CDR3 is TGCAGTGCTCCCTCCGGTAGGTTCTTGGATGAGCAGTTCTTC.

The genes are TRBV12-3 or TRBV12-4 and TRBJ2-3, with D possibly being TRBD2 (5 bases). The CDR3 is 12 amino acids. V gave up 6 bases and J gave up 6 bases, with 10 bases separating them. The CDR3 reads CASRLRRDTQYF. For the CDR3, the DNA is TGTGCCAGCAGGTTAAGGAGGGATACGCAGTATTTT.

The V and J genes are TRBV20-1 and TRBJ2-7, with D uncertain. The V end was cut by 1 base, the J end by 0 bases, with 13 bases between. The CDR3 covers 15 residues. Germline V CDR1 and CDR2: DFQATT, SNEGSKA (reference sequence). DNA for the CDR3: TGCAGTGCTAGAGCCCCGACCGCGAGCTCCTACGAGCAGTACTTC. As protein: CSARAPTASSYEQYF.

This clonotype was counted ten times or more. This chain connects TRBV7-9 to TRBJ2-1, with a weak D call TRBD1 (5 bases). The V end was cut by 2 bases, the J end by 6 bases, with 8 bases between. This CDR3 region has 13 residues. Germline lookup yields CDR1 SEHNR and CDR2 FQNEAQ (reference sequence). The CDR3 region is CASSLPGSNEQFF. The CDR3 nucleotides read TGTGCCAGCAGCTTACCAGGGTCCAATGAGCAGTTCTTC.

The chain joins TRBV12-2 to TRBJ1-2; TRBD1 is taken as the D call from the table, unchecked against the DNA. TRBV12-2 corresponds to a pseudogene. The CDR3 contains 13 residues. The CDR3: CASRCLRGSGYTF. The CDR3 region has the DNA TGTGCAAGTCGCTGCCTCAGGGGGAGCGGCTACACCTTC.

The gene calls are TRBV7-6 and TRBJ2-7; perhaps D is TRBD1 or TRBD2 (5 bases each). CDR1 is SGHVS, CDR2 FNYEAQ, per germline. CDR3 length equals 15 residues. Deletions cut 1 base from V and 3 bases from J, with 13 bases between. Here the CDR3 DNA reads TGTGCCAGCAGCTTAGGACCGGGACGGAACTACGAGCAGTACTTC. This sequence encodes CASSLGPGRNYEQYF.

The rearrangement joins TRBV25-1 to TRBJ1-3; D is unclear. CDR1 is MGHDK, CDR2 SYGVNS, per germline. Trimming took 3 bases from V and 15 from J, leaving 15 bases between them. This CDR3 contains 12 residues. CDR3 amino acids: CASSEGREITYF. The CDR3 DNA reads TGTGCCAGCAGTGAGGGAAGGGAGATCACATATTTT. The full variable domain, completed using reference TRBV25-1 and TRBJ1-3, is EADIYQTPRYLVIGTGKKITLECSQTMGHDKMYWYQQDPGMELHLIHYSYGVNSTEKGDLSSESTVSRIRTEHFPLTLESARPSHTSQYLCASSEGREITYFGEGSWLTVV.

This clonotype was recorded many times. CDR3 amino acids: CASSTPWTSGGNEQFF. In DNA form, the CDR3 reads TGTGCCAGCAGCACCCCTTGGACTAGCGGGGGTAATGAGCAGTTCTTC. This sequence joins TRBV11-3 and TRBJ2-1, with TRBD2 matching over 13 bases. V was pared by 5 bases and J by 7 bases, with 8 bases of the junction left unmatched. CDR1 is SGHNT, CDR2 YENEEA, per germline. The length of the CDR3 is 16 residues. Together with reference TRBV11-3 and TRBJ2-1, the CDR3 gives the full variable domain: EAGVVQSPRYKIIEKKQPVAFWCNPISGHNTLYWYLQNLGQGPELLIRYENEEAVDDSQLPKDRFSAERLKGVDSTLKIQPAELGDSAVYLCASSTPWTSGGNEQFFGPGTRLTVL.

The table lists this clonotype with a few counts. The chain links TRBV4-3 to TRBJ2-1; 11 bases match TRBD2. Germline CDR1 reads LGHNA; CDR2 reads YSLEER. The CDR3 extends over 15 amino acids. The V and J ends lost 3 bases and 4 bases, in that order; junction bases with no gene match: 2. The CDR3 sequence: CASSQASGRYNEQFF. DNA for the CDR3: TGCGCCAGCAGCCAGGCTAGCGGGAGGTACAATGAGCAGTTCTTC.

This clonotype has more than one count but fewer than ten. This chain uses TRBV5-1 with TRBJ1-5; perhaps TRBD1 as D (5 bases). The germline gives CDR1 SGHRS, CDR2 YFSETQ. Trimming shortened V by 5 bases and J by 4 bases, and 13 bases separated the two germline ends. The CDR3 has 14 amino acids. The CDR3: CASRSGEGNQPQHF. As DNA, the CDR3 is TGCGCCAGCAGATCAGGCGAGGGGAATCAGCCCCAGCATTTT.

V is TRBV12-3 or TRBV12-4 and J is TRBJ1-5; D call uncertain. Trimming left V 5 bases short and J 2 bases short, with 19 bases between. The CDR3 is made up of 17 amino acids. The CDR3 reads CASSPRTIQWGNQPQHF. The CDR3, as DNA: TGTGCCAGCAGTCCAAGGACCATTCAATGGGGCAATCAGCCCCAGCATTTT.

Here the CDR3 reads CASRPLAAIQETQYF. The CDR3 bases are TGTGCCAGCAGGCCTCTAGCGGCAATACAAGAGACCCAGTACTTC. V and J are TRBV6-1 and TRBJ2-5, with TRBD2 matching 7 bases. The CDR3 consists of 15 residues. Germline CDR1 is MNHNS and CDR2 is SASEGT. V gave up 6 bases and J gave up 2 bases; unmatched junction bases: 9.

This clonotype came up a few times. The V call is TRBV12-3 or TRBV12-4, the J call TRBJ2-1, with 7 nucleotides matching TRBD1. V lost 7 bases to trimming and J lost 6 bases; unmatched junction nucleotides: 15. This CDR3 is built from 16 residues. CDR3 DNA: TGTGCCAGCATCACGCACCTCCGGGACAGATCCAATGAGCAGTTCTTC. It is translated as CASITHLRDRSNEQFF.

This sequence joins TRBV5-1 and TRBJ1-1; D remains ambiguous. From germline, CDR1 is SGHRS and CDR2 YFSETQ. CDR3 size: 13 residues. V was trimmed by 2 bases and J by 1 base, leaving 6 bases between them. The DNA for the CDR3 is TGCGCCAGCAGCTTCGCCTGGAACACTGAAGCTTTCTTT. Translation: CASSFAWNTEAFF.

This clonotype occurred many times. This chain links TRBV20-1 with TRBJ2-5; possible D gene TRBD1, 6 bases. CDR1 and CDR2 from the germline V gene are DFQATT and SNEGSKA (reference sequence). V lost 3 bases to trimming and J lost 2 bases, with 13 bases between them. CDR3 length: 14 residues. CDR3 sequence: CSASTTGLQETQYF. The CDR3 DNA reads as TGCAGTGCTAGTACTACAGGGTTACAAGAGACCCAGTACTTC.

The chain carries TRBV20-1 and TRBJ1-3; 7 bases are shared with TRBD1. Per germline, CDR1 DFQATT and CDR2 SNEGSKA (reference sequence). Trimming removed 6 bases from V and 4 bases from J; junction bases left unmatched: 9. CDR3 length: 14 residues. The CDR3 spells CSAKTGWGGNTIYF. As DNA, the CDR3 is TGCAGTGCGAAGACAGGGTGGGGCGGAAACACCATATATTTT.

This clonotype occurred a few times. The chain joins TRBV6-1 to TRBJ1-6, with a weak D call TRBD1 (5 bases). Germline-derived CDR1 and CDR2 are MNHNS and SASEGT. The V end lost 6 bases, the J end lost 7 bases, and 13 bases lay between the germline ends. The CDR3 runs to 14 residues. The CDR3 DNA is TGTGCCAGCAGAGCTCAGGGAGGCAATTCACCCCTCCACTTT. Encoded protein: CASRAQGGNSPLHF.

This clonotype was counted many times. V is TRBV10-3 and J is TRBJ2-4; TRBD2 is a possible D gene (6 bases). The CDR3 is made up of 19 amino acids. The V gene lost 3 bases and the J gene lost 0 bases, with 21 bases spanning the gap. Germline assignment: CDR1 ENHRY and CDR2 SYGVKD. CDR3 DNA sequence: TGTGCCATCAGTGATCCTACTCCGGGACTCGTACTAGCCAAAAACATTCAGTACTTC. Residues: CAISDPTPGLVLAKNIQYF.

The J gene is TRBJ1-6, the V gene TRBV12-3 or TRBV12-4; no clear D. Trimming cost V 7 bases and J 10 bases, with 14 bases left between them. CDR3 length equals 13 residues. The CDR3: CASTFFLSSPLHF. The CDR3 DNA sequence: TGTGCCAGCACCTTTTTTTTGAGCTCACCCCTCCACTTT.

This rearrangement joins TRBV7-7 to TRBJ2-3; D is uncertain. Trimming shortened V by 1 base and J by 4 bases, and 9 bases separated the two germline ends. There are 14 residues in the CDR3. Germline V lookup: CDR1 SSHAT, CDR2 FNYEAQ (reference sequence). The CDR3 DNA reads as TGTGCCAGCAGCTTAGATATCGGTTCAGATACGCAGTATTTT. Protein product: CASSLDIGSDTQYF.

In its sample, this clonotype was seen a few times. The chain's CDR3 is CSARESGGSEQYF. DNA of the CDR3: TGCAGTGCTAGAGAGAGCGGGGGGTCCGAGCAGTACTTC. The J gene is TRBJ2-7, the V gene TRBV20-1; TRBD2 agrees at 9 bases. The CDR3 has 13 residues. The V segment lost 0 bases and the J segment 6 bases; nucleotides outside the gene matches: 3. Germline V gives CDR1 DFQATT, CDR2 SNEGSKA (reference sequence).